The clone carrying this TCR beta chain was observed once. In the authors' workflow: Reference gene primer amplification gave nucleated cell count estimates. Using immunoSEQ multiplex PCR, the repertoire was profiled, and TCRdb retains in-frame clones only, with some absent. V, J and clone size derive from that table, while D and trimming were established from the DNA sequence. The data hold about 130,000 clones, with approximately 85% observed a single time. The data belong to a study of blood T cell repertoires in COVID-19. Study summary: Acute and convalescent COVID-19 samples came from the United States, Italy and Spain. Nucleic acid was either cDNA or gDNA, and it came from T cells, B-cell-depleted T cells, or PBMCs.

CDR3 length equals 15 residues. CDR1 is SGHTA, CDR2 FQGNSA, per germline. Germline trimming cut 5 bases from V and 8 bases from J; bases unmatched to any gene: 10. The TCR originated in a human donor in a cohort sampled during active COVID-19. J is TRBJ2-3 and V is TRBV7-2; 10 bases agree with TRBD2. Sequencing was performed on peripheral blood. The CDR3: CASSPAGGAQGTQYF. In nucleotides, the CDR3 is TGTGCCAGCAGCCCAGCGGGGGGGGCACAGGGTACGCAGTATTTT.